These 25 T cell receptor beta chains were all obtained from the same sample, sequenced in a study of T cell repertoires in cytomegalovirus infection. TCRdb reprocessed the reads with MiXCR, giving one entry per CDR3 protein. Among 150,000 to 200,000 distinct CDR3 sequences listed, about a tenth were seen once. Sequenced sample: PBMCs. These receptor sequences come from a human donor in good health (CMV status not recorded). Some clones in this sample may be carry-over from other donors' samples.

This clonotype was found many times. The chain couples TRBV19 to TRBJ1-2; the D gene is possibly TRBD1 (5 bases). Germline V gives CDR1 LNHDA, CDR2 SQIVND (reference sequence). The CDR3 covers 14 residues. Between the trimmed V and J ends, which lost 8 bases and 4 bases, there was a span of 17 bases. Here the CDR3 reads CASAVSGTLYGYTF. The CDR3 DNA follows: TGTGCCAGTGCAGTATCCGGGACGCTCTATGGCTACACCTTC.

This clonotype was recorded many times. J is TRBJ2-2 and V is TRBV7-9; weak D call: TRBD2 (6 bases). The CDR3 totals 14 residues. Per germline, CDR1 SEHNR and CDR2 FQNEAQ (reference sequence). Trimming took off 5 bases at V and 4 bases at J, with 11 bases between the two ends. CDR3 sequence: CASSPGEFTGELFF. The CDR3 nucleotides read TGTGCCAGCAGCCCGGGGGAATTCACCGGGGAGCTGTTTTTT.

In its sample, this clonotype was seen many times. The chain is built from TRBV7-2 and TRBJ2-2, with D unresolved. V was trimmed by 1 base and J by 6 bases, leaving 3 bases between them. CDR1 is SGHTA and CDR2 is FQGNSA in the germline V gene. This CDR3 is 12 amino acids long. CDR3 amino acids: CASSLEAGELFF. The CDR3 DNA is TGTGCCAGCAGCTTAGAAGCCGGGGAGCTGTTTTTT.

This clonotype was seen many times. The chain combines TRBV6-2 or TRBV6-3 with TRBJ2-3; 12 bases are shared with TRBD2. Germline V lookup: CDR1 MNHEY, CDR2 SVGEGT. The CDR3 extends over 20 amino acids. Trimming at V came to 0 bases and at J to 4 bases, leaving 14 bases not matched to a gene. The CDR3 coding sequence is TGTGCCAGCAGTTACTCGATACCCCTGACTAGCGGGAGCGGGGCAGATACGCAGTATTTT. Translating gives CASSYSIPLTSGSGADTQYF.

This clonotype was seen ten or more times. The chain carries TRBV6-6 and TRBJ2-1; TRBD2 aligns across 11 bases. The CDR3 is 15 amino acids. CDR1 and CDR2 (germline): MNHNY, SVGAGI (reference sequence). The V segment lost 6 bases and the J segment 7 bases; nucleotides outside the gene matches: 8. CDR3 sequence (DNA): TGTGCCAGCAGCCTTAGCGGGAGGGCTGAGAATGAGCAGTTCTTC. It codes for CASSLSGRAENEQFF.

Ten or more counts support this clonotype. The CDR3 DNA reads as TGTGCCAGCAGCTTAGAATCAGATACGCAGTATTTT. Translation gives CASSLESDTQYF. V usage is TRBV7-2 and J usage is TRBJ2-3; D not resolved. Germline CDR1 reads SGHTA; CDR2 reads FQGNSA. The CDR3 is 12 amino acids. V shed 1 base and J shed 4 bases, with 3 bases lying between them.

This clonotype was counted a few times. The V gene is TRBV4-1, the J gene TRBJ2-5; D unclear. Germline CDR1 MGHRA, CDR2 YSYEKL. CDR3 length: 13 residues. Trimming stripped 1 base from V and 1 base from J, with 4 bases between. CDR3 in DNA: TGCGCCAGCAGCCAAGGCTTCCAAGAGACCCAGTACTTC. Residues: CASSQGFQETQYF.

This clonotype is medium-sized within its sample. The CDR3 spells CATSTENLGQHTEAFF. DNA of the CDR3: TGTGCCACCAGCACTGAAAACTTAGGGCAGCACACTGAAGCTTTCTTT. The rearrangement links TRBV15 to TRBJ1-1; D is ambiguous. The length of the CDR3 is 16 residues. V was shortened by 4 bases and J by 3 bases, with 18 bases between the two germline ends. Germline V gene lookup returns CDR1 LNHNV and CDR2 YYDKDF (reference sequence).

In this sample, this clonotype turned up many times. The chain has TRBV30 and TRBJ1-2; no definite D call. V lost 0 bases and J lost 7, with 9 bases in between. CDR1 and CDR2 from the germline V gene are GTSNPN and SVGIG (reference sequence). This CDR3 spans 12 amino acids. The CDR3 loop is CAWSVPESGYTF. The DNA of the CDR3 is TGTGCCTGGAGTGTACCCGAATCTGGCTACACCTTC.

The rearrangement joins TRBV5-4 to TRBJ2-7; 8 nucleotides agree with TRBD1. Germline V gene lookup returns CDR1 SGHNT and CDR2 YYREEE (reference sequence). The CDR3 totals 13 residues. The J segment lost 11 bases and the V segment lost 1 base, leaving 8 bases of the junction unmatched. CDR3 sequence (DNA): TGTGCCAGCAGCTTGTCCGGACAGGGACAGAAGTACTTC. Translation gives CASSLSGQGQKYF.

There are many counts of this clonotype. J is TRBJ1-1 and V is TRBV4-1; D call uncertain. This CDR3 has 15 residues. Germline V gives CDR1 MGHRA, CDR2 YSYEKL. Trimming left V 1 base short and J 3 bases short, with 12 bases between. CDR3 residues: CASSQGSGWDTEAFF. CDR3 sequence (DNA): TGCGCCAGCAGCCAAGGTTCGGGATGGGACACTGAAGCTTTCTTT.

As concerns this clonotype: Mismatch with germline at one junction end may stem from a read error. CDR3 DNA sequence: TGTGCCAGCAGCTTGGTTGCCGGGAGAAGAGAGACCCAGTACTTC. Translation gives CASSLVAGRRETQYF. V usage is TRBV5-3 and J usage is TRBJ2-5; the D gene is possibly TRBD2 (6 bases). TRBV5-3 is flagged as an ORF with uncertain function. The CDR3 length is 15 residues.

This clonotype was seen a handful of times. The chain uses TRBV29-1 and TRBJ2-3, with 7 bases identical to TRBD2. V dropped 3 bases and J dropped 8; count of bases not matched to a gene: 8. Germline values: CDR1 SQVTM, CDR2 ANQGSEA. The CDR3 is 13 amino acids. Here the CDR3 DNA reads TGCAGCGTTGACGGAGCGGGAAGGGTTACGCAGTATTTT. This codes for CSVDGAGRVTQYF.

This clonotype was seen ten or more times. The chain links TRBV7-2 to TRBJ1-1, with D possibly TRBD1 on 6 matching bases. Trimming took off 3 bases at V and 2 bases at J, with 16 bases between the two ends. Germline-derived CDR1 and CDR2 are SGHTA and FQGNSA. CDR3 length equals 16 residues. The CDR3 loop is CASSFGGRLGNTEAFF. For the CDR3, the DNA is TGTGCCAGCAGCTTCGGGGGGCGATTGGGAAACACTGAAGCTTTCTTT. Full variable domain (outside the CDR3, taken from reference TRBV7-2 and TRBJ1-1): GAGVSQSPSNKVTEKGKDVELRCDPISGHTALYWYRQSLGQGLEFLIYFQGNSAPDKSGLPSDRFSAERTGGSVSTLTIQRTQQEDSAVYLCASSFGGRLGNTEAFFGQGTRLTVV.

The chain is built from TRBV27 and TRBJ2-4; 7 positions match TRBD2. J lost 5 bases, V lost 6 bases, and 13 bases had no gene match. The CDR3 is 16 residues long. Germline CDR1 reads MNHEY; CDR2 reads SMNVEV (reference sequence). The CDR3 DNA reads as TGTGCCAGCAGCCCGTCCGGGGGAGGGCCTCAAAACATTCAGTACTTC. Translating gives CASSPSGGGPQNIQYF.

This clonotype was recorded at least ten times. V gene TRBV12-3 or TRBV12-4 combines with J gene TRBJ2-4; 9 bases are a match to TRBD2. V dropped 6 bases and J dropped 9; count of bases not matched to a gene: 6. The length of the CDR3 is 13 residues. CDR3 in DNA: TGTGCCAGCAGGCGGCGGGGGGGGAGCATTCAGTACTTC. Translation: CASRRRGGSIQYF.

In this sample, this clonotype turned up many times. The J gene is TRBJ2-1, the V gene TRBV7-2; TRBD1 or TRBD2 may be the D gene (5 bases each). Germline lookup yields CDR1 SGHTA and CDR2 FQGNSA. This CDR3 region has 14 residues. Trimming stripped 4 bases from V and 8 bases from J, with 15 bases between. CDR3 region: CASSSRRGSDEQFF. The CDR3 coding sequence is TGTGCCAGCAGCTCCCGTAGGGGTAGCGATGAGCAGTTCTTC.

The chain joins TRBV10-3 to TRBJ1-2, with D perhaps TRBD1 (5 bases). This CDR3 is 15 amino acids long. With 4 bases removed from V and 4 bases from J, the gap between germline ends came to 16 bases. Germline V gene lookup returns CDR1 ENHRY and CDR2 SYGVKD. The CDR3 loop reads CAISVEAGLRYGYTF. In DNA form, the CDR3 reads TGTGCCATCAGTGTAGAAGCGGGGCTCCGCTATGGCTACACCTTC.

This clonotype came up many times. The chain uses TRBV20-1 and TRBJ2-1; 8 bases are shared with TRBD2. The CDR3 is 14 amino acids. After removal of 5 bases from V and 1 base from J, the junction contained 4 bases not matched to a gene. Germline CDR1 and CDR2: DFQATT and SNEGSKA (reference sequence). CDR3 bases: TGCAGTGCTCATAGCGGGGAGTCCTACAATGAGCAGTTCTTC. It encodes CSAHSGESYNEQFF.

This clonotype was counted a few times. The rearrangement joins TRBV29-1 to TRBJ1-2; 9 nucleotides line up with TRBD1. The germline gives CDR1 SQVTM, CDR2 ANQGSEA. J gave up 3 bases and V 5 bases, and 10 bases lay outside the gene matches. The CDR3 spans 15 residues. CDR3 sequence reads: CSVWTGASGHYGYTF. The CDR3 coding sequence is TGCAGCGTTTGGACAGGGGCGAGCGGACACTATGGCTACACCTTC.

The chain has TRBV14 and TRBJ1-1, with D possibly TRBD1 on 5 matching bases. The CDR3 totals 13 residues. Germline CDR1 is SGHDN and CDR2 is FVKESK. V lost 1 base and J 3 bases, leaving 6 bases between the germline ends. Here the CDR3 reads CASSQGDYTEAFF. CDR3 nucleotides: TGTGCCAGCAGCCAAGGGGACTACACTGAAGCTTTCTTT.

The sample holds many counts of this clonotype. CDR3 region: CASSLAVAEKLFF. The CDR3 DNA is TGTGCCAGCAGCTTAGCCGTAGCCGAAAAACTGTTTTTT. The chain recombines TRBV7-9 with TRBJ1-4; D is uncertain. Germline assignment: CDR1 SEHNR and CDR2 FQNEAQ (reference sequence). V lost 0 bases, J lost 8 bases, and 7 bases lay in between. This CDR3 has 13 amino acids.

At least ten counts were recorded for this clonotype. CDR3 DNA sequence: TGTGCCAGCAGCTTATGGGGGAAGAATGGCTACACCTTC. Translating gives CASSLWGKNGYTF. The rearrangement uses TRBV7-2 and TRBJ1-2; a possible D gene is TRBD1 (5 bases). The ends were cut back, 2 bases at V and 6 bases at J, with 10 bases in the middle. The CDR3 runs 13 residues. Germline V gives CDR1 SGHTA, CDR2 FQGNSA.

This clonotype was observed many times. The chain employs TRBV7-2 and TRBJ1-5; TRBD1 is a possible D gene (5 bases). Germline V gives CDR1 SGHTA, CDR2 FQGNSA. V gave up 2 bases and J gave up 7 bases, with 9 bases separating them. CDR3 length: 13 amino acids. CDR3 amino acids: CASSLTGEQPQHF. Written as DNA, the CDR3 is TGTGCCAGCAGCTTAACGGGGGAACAGCCCCAGCATTTT.

CDR3 coding DNA: TGTGCCAGCAGCAACCTCTACGAGCAGTACTTC. It yields the protein CASSNLYEQYF. This rearrangement joins TRBV6-2 or TRBV6-3 to TRBJ2-7; D unclear. V lost 6 bases, J lost 3 bases, and 6 bases lay in between. CDR1 and CDR2 (germline): MNHEY, SVGEGT. There are 11 residues in the CDR3.